Following are 5 T cell receptor beta chains from one sample sequenced in a study of blood T cell repertoires in COVID-19. Clones were read by immunoSEQ multiplex PCR, and TCRdb kept only the in-frame ones, dropping some. The data show roughly 190,000 clones, roughly 84% seen once. Material for sequencing was peripheral blood. These receptors were obtained from a woman aged 65 to 85 with COVID-19, enrolled during active disease.

The V call is TRBV28, the J call TRBJ1-6; 7 nucleotides align to TRBD1. Germline CDR1 reads MDHEN; CDR2 reads SYDVKM. The CDR3 length is 16 residues. J gave up 0 bases and V 9 bases, and 8 bases lay outside the gene matches. The CDR3 DNA sequence: TGTGCCAGTGTAACAGGGGCCCACTCCTATAATTCACCCCTCCACTTT. As protein: CASVTGAHSYNSPLHF.

This chain joins TRBV6-5 and TRBJ2-1; D possibly corresponds to TRBD1 (5 bases). In germline, CDR1 is MNHEY, CDR2 SVGAGI. This CDR3 spans 14 amino acids. V was pared by 2 bases and J by 6 bases, with 11 bases between. CDR3 nucleotides: TGTGCCAGCAGTTACCTGCGGACATCCAATGAGCAGTTCTTC. This gives the protein CASSYLRTSNEQFF.

The V gene is TRBV19, the J gene TRBJ2-1; weak D call: TRBD1 (5 bases). The CDR3 is made up of 12 amino acids. V gave up 2 bases and J gave up 8 bases, with 7 bases separating them. The germline V gene encodes CDR1 LNHDA and CDR2 SQIVND (reference sequence). As DNA, the CDR3 is TGTGCCAGTAGTATATGGGGCGATGAGCAGTTCTTC. Protein sequence: CASSIWGDEQFF.

The CDR3 nucleotides read TGTGCCAGCAGTGAAGGTGGGACAGGGGGCCAAGAGACCCAGTACTTC. This codes for CASSEGGTGGQETQYF. The chain uses TRBV2 and TRBJ2-5; 11 bases map to TRBD1. V lost 1 base, J lost 1 base, and 2 bases stayed unmatched. Germline CDR1 reads SNHLY; CDR2 reads FYNNEI. The CDR3 runs 16 residues.

The chain uses TRBV24-1 and TRBJ1-3; D may be TRBD1 (5 bases). In germline, CDR1 is KGHDR, CDR2 SFDVKD. The CDR3 is 13 residues long. Trimming shortened V by 2 bases and J by 4 bases, and 5 bases separated the two germline ends. The CDR3 sequence: CATSDWTGNTIYF. In DNA form, the CDR3 reads TGTGCCACCAGTGATTGGACAGGAAACACCATATATTTT.